Presented here are 28 T cell receptor beta chains from one specimen sequenced in a study of T-cell reconstitution after alpha-beta-depleted transplantation in children. Unique molecular identifiers were incorporated during preparation of the TCRbeta library. A single record per CDR3 protein comes from TCRdb applying MiXCR to the PCR reads. The sample holds 500,000 to 650,000 distinct CDR3 sequences, 10% to 15% seen once. Here the sequenced sample was PBMCs, mostly from graft donor cells, taken 360 days after TCRalphabeta/CD19-depleted stem cell transplant. The source is a male patient under 18 who had a stem cell transplant for acute myeloid leukemia, so the T cells may come from the graft donor.

This chain uses TRBV20-1 with TRBJ1-5, with D perhaps TRBD1 (5 bases). From germline, CDR1 is DFQATT and CDR2 SNEGSKA (reference sequence). The CDR3 is made up of 15 amino acids. V was pared by 3 bases and J by 7 bases, with 19 bases between. The CDR3 spells CSARGLGEGGQPQHF. The CDR3 DNA follows: TGCAGTGCTAGGGGCCTAGGGGAGGGAGGGCAGCCCCAGCATTTT.

The chain uses TRBV11-2 and TRBJ2-7, with D possibly being TRBD1 or TRBD2 (5 bases each). CDR3 length equals 15 residues. V was shortened by 2 bases and J by 8 bases, with 19 bases between the two germline ends. CDR1 is SGHAT, CDR2 FQNNGV, per germline. The DNA of the CDR3 is TGTGCCAGCAGCTTAATAGCCGGGGACCTCTTCAAGCAGTACTTC. It yields the protein CASSLIAGDLFKQYF.

This clonotype was found a few times. V and J are TRBV10-3 and TRBJ2-3; possible D gene TRBD1, 5 bases. V was pared by 3 bases and J by 3 bases, with 7 bases between. The CDR3 consists of 13 residues. The germline gives CDR1 ENHRY, CDR2 SYGVKD. In nucleotides, the CDR3 is TGTGCCATCAGTGACCCAGGGACAGATACGCAGTATTTT. This sequence encodes CAISDPGTDTQYF.

There are many counts of this clonotype. The chain couples TRBV20-1 to TRBJ2-3; 8 bases are shared with TRBD2. This CDR3 region has 15 residues. Trimming removed 0 bases from V and 5 bases from J; junction bases left unmatched: 7. Germline V gene data show CDR1 as DFQATT and CDR2 as SNEGSKA (reference sequence). CDR3 loop: CSARDPAGAQDTQYF. CDR3 coding DNA: TGCAGTGCTAGAGATCCAGCGGGAGCTCAAGATACGCAGTATTTT.

There are many counts of this clonotype. The V gene is TRBV11-1, the J gene TRBJ2-1, with D tentatively TRBD2 (6 bases). CDR3 length equals 11 residues. Trimming removed 3 bases from V and 9 bases from J, with 6 bases in between. CDR1 and CDR2 (germline): SGHAT, FQDESV (reference sequence). In DNA form, the CDR3 reads TGTGCCAGCAGCTTTAGCGGTGAGCAGTTCTTC. Translated, it gives CASSFSGEQFF. Drawing the rest from reference TRBV11-1 and TRBJ2-1, the complete variable domain is EAEVAQSPRYKITEKSQAVAFWCDPISGHATLYWYRQILGQGPELLVQFQDESVVDDSQLPKDRFSAERLKGVDSTLKIQPAELGDSAMYLCASSFSGEQFFGPGTRLTVL.

This sequence joins TRBV28 and TRBJ2-4, with TRBD2 as a possible D gene (5 bases). Germline lookup yields CDR1 MDHEN and CDR2 SYDVKM. Trimming took off 3 bases at V and 7 bases at J, with 22 bases between the two ends. The CDR3 has 17 residues. The CDR3 here is CASSFLGSSPKSNIQYF. CDR3 nucleotides: TGTGCCAGCAGTTTTCTTGGGAGTTCCCCCAAATCTAACATTCAGTACTTC. Based on the CDR3 plus reference TRBV28 and TRBJ2-4, the full variable domain is DVKVTQSSRYLVKRTGEKVFLECVQDMDHENMFWYRQDPGLGLRLIYFSYDVKMKEKGDIPEGYSVSREKKERFSLILESASTNQTSMYLCASSFLGSSPKSNIQYFGAGTRLSVL.

The rearrangement uses TRBV28 and TRBJ2-5; D tentatively fits TRBD1 or TRBD2 (6 bases each). The CDR3 is 15 amino acids. In germline, CDR1 is MDHEN, CDR2 SYDVKM. Trimming left V 6 bases short and J 1 base short, with 15 bases between. CDR3: CASSPGKGGQETQYF. The CDR3 DNA reads TGTGCCAGCAGCCCAGGGAAGGGGGGCCAAGAGACCCAGTACTTC.

The CDR3 spells CASSPKIMGPDNQPQHF. In DNA, the CDR3 is TGTGCCAGCAGCCCGAAAATTATGGGACCTGACAATCAGCCCCAGCATTTT. J is TRBJ1-5 and V is TRBV7-8, with D possibly being TRBD1 (5 bases). This CDR3 spans 17 amino acids. Germline V gives CDR1 SGHVS, CDR2 FQNEAQ. Trimming left V 5 bases short and J 3 bases short, with 20 bases between.

The CDR3 region has the DNA TGTGCCAGCAGTGGCCCAGGGGACAAAAACATTCAGTACTTC. The encoded protein is CASSGPGDKNIQYF. This chain links TRBV25-1 with TRBJ2-4; TRBD1 is a possible D gene (6 bases). Germline V gene data show CDR1 as MGHDK and CDR2 as SYGVNS. The CDR3 covers 14 residues. V was cut by 4 bases and J by 3 bases, with 10 bases left in between.

This clonotype was seen ten or more times. The chain joins TRBV20-1 to TRBJ2-3; D is unclear. This CDR3 spans 16 amino acids. V lost 0 bases and J lost 2, with 15 bases in between. CDR1 and CDR2 from the germline V gene are DFQATT and SNEGSKA (reference sequence). CDR3 in amino acids: CSARDGLVGDTDTQYF. CDR3 coding DNA: TGCAGTGCTAGAGATGGTCTAGTAGGTGACACAGATACGCAGTATTTT.

This clonotype appeared a few times. The CDR3 DNA reads TGTGCCAGCTCACGGACAGGGTTGGAGCAGTTCTTC. This encodes CASSRTGLEQFF. The chain uses TRBV18 and TRBJ2-1; 8 bases align to TRBD1. This CDR3 region has 12 residues. CDR1 is KGHSH, CDR2 LQKENI, per germline. The J segment lost 10 bases and the V segment lost 4 bases, leaving 3 bases of the junction unmatched.

This clonotype was seen a few times. This rearrangement joins TRBV28 to TRBJ2-1; 13 bases map to TRBD2. The CDR3 runs 16 residues. From germline, CDR1 is MDHEN and CDR2 SYDVKM. J gave up 8 bases and V 5 bases, and 9 bases lay outside the gene matches. Here the CDR3 reads CASSPRTSGGWHEQFF. The CDR3 DNA follows: TGTGCCAGCAGTCCCCGGACTAGCGGGGGTTGGCATGAGCAGTTCTTC.

This clonotype was found many times. This chain joins TRBV29-1 and TRBJ2-3, with D uncertain. The CDR3 spans 14 residues. V dropped 4 bases and J dropped 2 bases, with 13 bases sitting between them. Germline V gene sequence: CDR1 SQVTM, CDR2 ANQGSEA. CDR3: CSVGGTVLTDTQYF. The CDR3 bases are TGCAGCGTTGGAGGCACAGTACTCACAGATACGCAGTATTTT.

The J gene is TRBJ2-1, the V gene TRBV12-3 or TRBV12-4, with 9 bases fitting TRBD2. The CDR3 is 15 residues long. The ends lost 7 bases at V and 7 bases at J; junction bases unmatched: 11. CDR3 DNA sequence: TGTGCCAGCACCTCATTAGCGGGAGTGGGGAATGAGCAGTTCTTC. This sequence encodes CASTSLAGVGNEQFF.

The sample holds a few counts of this clonotype. This chain uses TRBV20-1 with TRBJ2-3; TRBD2 matches 14 bases. V shed 0 bases, J shed 4 bases, and the junction held 12 bases outside the gene matches. The CDR3 has 19 amino acids. Germline CDR1 reads DFQATT; CDR2 reads SNEGSKA (reference sequence). This chain's CDR3 is CSARDLGGLAGVIPDTQYF. DNA for the CDR3: TGCAGTGCTAGAGATCTAGGGGGACTAGCGGGAGTGATCCCAGATACGCAGTATTTT.

The sample holds a few counts of this clonotype. J is TRBJ2-7 and V is TRBV10-3, with TRBD1 matching over 7 bases. The CDR3 is 14 amino acids. CDR1 and CDR2 from the germline V gene are ENHRY and SYGVKD. V shed 7 bases and J 3 bases; nucleotides not matched to a gene: 9. In DNA form, the CDR3 reads TGTGCCATCAAGGGGGCCCTTAACGACTACGAGCAGTACTTC. Translation gives CAIKGALNDYEQYF.

There are a few counts of this clonotype. This chain links TRBV2 with TRBJ1-5, with 7 bases matching TRBD1. Looked up from germline, CDR1 is SNHLY and CDR2 is FYNNEI. V dropped 6 bases and J dropped 4; count of bases not matched to a gene: 9. There are 15 residues in the CDR3. The chain's CDR3 is CASSSGRGRNQPQHF. The CDR3, as DNA: TGTGCCAGCAGCTCAGGGAGGGGGCGTAATCAGCCCCAGCATTTT. Based on the CDR3 plus reference TRBV2 and TRBJ1-5, the full variable domain is EPEVTQTPSHQVTQMGQEVILRCVPISNHLYFYWYRQILGQKVEFLVSFYNNEISEKSEIFDDQFSVERPDGSNFTLKIRSTKLEDSAMYFCASSSGRGRNQPQHFGDGTRLSIL.

As for this clonotype: The CDR3 does not end in the conserved phenylalanine or tryptophan, so this is likely a read error. The chain links TRBV20-1 to TRBJ2-1, with 13 bases aligning to TRBD2. Losses at the gene ends were 6 bases for V and 7 bases for J; bases not matched to a gene: 18. The CDR3 totals 18 residues. Germline V gene data show CDR1 as DFQATT and CDR2 as SNEGSKA (reference sequence). CDR3 in DNA: TGCAGTGCCAGCATTGAGACTAGCGGGAGGCTACGAAGAAATGAGCAGTTCGTC. This sequence encodes CSASIETSGRLRRNEQFV.

This clonotype came up a few times. This chain links TRBV7-9 with TRBJ2-1; D is unclear. Germline CDR1 is SEHNR and CDR2 is FQNEAQ (reference sequence). The CDR3 extends over 15 amino acids. The V end lost 1 base, the J end lost 4 bases, and 11 bases lay between the germline ends. DNA for the CDR3: TGTGCCAGCAGCTTAGAAGTTTTCCTTTACAATGAGCAGTTCTTC. Translating gives CASSLEVFLYNEQFF. The full variable domain, in which reference TRBV7-9 and TRBJ2-1 provide the parts outside the CDR3, is DTGVSQNPRHKITKRGQNVTFRCDPISEHNRLYWYRQTLGQGPEFLTYFQNEAQLEKSRLLSDRFSAERPKGSFSTLEIQRTEQGDSAMYLCASSLEVFLYNEQFFGPGTRLTVL.

In its sample, this clonotype was seen a few times. V and J are TRBV7-6 and TRBJ2-1; TRBD2 matches 9 bases. The junction had 10 bases not matched to a gene; V was cut back by 4 bases and J by 9 bases. The CDR3 has 15 amino acids. The V gene's germline CDR1 is SGHVS and CDR2 FNYEAQ. CDR3 loop: CASSSAASGAGEQFF. In DNA form, the CDR3 reads TGTGCCAGCAGCTCGGCGGCTAGCGGGGCCGGTGAGCAGTTCTTC.

Many counts were recorded for this clonotype. The rearrangement uses TRBV12-3 or TRBV12-4 and TRBJ2-7; 9 nucleotides line up with TRBD1. Germline trimming cut 3 bases from V and 5 bases from J; bases unmatched to any gene: 8. CDR3 length equals 15 residues. In DNA, the CDR3 is TGTGCCAGCAGTTTCGGGTGGGACAGGGACCACGAGCAGTACTTC. Residues: CASSFGWDRDHEQYF.

The chain employs TRBV11-2 and TRBJ2-2; 7 bases match TRBD1. CDR1 and CDR2 (germline): SGHAT, FQNNGV. After removal of 1 base from V and 5 bases from J, the junction contained 7 bases not matched to a gene. The CDR3 has 16 amino acids. The CDR3 here is CASSLAPGTVTGELFF. The CDR3 DNA follows: TGTGCCAGCAGCTTAGCACCCGGGACAGTGACCGGGGAGCTGTTTTTT. The whole variable domain, remainder taken from reference TRBV11-2 and TRBJ2-2, is EAGVAQSPRYKIIEKRQSVAFWCNPISGHATLYWYQQILGQGPKLLIQFQNNGVVDDSQLPKDRFSAERLKGVDSTLKIQPAKLEDSAVYLCASSLAPGTVTGELFFGEGSRLTVL.

The chain employs TRBV20-1 and TRBJ2-2, with 11 bases fitting TRBD2. The ends lost 3 bases at V and 7 bases at J; junction bases unmatched: 10. The CDR3 spans 16 residues. Germline assignment: CDR1 DFQATT and CDR2 SNEGSKA (reference sequence). CDR3 region: CSASRPGTSGFGELFF. The CDR3 DNA follows: TGCAGTGCTAGCCGCCCCGGGACTAGCGGATTCGGGGAGCTGTTTTTT.

This clonotype has a count of ten or more. This chain uses TRBV10-3 with TRBJ2-7; D perhaps matches TRBD2 (5 bases). CDR1 is ENHRY and CDR2 is SYGVKD in the germline V gene. Trimming cost V 4 bases and J 3 bases, with 13 bases left between them. This CDR3 has 14 amino acids. The CDR3 region has the DNA TGTGCCATCAGTGGGGCCCCACTAGACTACGAGCAGTACTTC. The encoded protein is CAISGAPLDYEQYF.

There are a few counts of this clonotype. V gene TRBV20-1 combines with J gene TRBJ2-7; D is perhaps TRBD2 (5 bases). The ends were cut back, 2 bases at V and 2 bases at J, with 16 bases in the middle. From germline, CDR1 is DFQATT and CDR2 SNEGSKA (reference sequence). The CDR3 loop spans 15 amino acids. The CDR3 DNA reads as TGCAGTGCTAGAACTATAGCGAGACATACCTACGAGCAGTACTTC. Amino acid sequence: CSARTIARHTYEQYF.

This clonotype was counted between two and nine times. The chain links TRBV20-1 to TRBJ2-7; possible D gene TRBD2, 6 bases. CDR1 is DFQATT, CDR2 SNEGSKA, per germline (reference sequence). The CDR3 contains 14 residues. Trimming stripped 1 base from V and 0 bases from J, with 10 bases between. This CDR3 reads CSARVEGTSYEQYF. The CDR3 DNA sequence: TGCAGTGCTAGAGTGGAGGGTACCTCCTACGAGCAGTACTTC.

This clonotype was picked up a small number of times. This rearrangement joins TRBV14 to TRBJ1-4; TRBD1 matches 9 bases. This CDR3 is built from 15 residues. Germline trimming cut 4 bases from V and 8 bases from J; bases unmatched to any gene: 8. Germline-derived CDR1 and CDR2 are SGHDN and FVKESK. CDR3 loop: CASSRAGQGGEKLFF. CDR3 nucleotide sequence: TGTGCCAGCAGCCGAGCGGGACAGGGAGGCGAAAAACTGTTTTTT.

The CDR3, as DNA: TGTGCCAGCAGCTTAGCGGGAGGGCCTCAGAGCGAGCAGTACTTC. Encoded protein: CASSLAGGPQSEQYF. The chain is built from TRBV7-2 and TRBJ2-7; 7 bases are a match to TRBD2. The CDR3 is made up of 15 amino acids. Per germline, CDR1 SGHTA and CDR2 FQGNSA. V trimming: 0 bases; J trimming: 6 bases; junction bases outside the gene matches: 8.